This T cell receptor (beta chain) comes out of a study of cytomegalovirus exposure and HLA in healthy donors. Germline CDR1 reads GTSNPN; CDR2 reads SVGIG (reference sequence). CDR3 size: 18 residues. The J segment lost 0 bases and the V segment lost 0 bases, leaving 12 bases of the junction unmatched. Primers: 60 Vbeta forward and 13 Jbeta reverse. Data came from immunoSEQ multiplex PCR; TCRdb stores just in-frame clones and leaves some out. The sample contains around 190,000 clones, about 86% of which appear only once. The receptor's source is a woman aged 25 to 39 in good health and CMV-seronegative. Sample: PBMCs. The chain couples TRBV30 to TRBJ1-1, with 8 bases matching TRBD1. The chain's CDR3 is CAWSVQSYRGFLNTEAFF. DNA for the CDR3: TGTGCCTGGAGTGTACAAAGCTACAGGGGGTTCCTGAACACTGAAGCTTTCTTT.